This T cell receptor beta chain was recovered during a study of T cells in Graves' hyperthyroidism and ophthalmopathy. Study in general: Any treatment followed the collection of peripheral blood at initial diagnosis.

Germline V gene sequence: CDR1 SGHNT, CDR2 YENEEA. With 3 bases removed from V and 3 bases from J, the gap between germline ends came to 7 bases. This CDR3 is 13 amino acids long. The CDR3 regions of TCR beta were amplified from RNA transcripts. An initial round of RT-PCR targeting the TCR CDR3 relied on the HTBI primer set. One entry per CDR3 protein results from TCRdb running MiXCR on the multiplex PCR reads. The table lists some 700,000 distinct CDR3 sequences, 17% of them singletons, with about 16% in the top ten. This clonotype was seen many times. Its antigen remains unknown. Each patient was aged 18 to 65 and had newly diagnosed hyperthyroidism of under 2 months' duration. Exclusion criteria comprised uncontrolled infection, other autoimmune disease, pregnancy or lactation. Study-level findings and limits: Separating ophthalmopathy from stable hyperthyroidism was achieved by a 13 V-J model.

What was sequenced was blood. The chain couples TRBV11-3 to TRBJ2-3; no reliable D call. The TCR sequence derives from a man between 50 and 59 years old with Graves' hyperthyroidism. The DNA of the CDR3 is TGTGCCAGCAGCTTCACGATTACAGATACGCAGTATTTT. This gives the protein CASSFTITDTQYF.